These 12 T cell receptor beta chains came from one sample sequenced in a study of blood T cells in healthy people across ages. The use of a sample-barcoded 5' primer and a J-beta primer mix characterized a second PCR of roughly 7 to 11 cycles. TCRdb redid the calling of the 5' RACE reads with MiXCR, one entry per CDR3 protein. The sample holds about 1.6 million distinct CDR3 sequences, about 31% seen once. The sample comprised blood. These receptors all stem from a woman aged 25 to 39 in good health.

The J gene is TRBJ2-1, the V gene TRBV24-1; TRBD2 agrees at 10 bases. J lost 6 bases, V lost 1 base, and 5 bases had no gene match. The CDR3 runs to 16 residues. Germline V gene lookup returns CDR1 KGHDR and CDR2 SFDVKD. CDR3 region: CATSDFDEREGNEQFF. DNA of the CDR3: TGTGCCACCAGTGATTTTGATGAGCGGGAGGGCAATGAGCAGTTCTTC.

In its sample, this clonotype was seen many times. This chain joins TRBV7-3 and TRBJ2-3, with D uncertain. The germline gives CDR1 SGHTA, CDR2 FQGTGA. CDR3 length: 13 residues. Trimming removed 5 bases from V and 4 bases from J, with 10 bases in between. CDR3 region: CASSPQAADTQYF. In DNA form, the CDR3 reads TGTGCCAGCAGCCCCCAGGCCGCAGATACGCAGTATTTT.

Here the CDR3 DNA reads TGCAGTGCTAGTTTGGGGGAGGAGACCCAGTACTTC. It is translated as CSASLGEETQYF. The chain recombines TRBV20-1 with TRBJ2-5, with D possibly called TRBD1 or TRBD2 (5 bases each). Germline V gene lookup returns CDR1 DFQATT and CDR2 SNEGSKA (reference sequence). V was trimmed by 3 bases and J by 5 bases, leaving 10 bases between them. There are 12 residues in the CDR3.

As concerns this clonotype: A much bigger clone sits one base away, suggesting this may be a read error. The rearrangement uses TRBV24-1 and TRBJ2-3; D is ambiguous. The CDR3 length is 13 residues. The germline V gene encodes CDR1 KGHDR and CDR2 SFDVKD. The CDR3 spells CATGDPGTDTQYF. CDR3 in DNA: TGTGCCACCGGTGATCCGGGCACAGATACGCAGTATTTT.

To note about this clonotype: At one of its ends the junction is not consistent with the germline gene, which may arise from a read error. CDR3 bases: TGTGCCAGCAGTTTAGGACAGTCATCACCCCTCCACTTT. The encoded protein is CASSLGQSSPLHF. V gene TRBV7-2 combines with J gene TRBJ1-6, with D possibly TRBD1 on 6 matching bases. Looked up from germline, CDR1 is SGHTA and CDR2 is FQGNSA. This CDR3 is built from 13 residues.

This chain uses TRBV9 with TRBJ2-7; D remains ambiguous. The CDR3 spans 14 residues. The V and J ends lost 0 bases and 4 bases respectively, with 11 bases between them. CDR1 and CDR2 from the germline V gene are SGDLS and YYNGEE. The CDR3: CASSVGSGRYEQYF. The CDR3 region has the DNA TGTGCCAGCAGCGTAGGGTCAGGACGTTACGAGCAGTACTTC.

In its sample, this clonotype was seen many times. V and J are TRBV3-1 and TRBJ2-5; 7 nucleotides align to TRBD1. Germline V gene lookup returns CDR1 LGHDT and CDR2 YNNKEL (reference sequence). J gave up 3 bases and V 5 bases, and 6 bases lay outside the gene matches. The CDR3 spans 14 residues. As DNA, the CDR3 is TGTGCCAGCAGCGACCCGGGACAGAAAGAGACCCAGTACTTC. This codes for CASSDPGQKETQYF.

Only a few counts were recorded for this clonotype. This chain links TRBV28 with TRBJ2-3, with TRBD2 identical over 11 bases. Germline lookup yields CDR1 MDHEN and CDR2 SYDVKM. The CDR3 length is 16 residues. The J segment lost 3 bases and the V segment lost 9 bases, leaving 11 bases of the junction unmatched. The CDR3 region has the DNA TGTGCCAGTCATCCTAGCGGGAGGTACTATACAGATACGCAGTATTTT. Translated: CASHPSGRYYTDTQYF.

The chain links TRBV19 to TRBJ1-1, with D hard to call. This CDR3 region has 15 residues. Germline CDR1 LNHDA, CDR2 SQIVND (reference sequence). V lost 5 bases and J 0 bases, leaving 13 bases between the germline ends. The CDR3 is CASSSQPQLNTEAFF. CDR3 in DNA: TGTGCCAGTAGTTCCCAACCACAGCTGAACACTGAAGCTTTCTTT.

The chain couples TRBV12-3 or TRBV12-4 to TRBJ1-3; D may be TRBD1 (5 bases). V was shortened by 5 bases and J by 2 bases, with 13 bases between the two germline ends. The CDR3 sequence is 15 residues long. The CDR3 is CASSPDPRAGNTIYF. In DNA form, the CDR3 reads TGTGCCAGCAGTCCCGATCCCAGGGCTGGAAACACCATATATTTT.

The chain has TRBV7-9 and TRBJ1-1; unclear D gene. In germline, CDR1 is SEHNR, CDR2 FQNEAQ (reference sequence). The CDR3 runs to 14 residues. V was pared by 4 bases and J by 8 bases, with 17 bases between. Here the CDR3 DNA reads TGTGCCAGCAGCTCACCCGTGGGCAGCTCCGAAGCTTTCTTT. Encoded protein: CASSSPVGSSEAFF.

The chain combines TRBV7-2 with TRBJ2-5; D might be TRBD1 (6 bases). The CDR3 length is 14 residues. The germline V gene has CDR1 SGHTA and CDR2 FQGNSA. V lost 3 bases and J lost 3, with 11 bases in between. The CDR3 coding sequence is TGTGCCAGCAGCTTGGGACATACAAAAGAGACCCAGTACTTC. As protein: CASSLGHTKETQYF. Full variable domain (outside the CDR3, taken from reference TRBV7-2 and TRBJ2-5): GAGVSQSPSNKVTEKGKDVELRCDPISGHTALYWYRQSLGQGLEFLIYFQGNSAPDKSGLPSDRFSAERTGGSVSTLTIQRTQQEDSAVYLCASSLGHTKETQYFGPGTRLLVL.